This T cell receptor beta chain was recorded in a study of cytomegalovirus exposure and HLA in healthy donors. Study-wide findings and caveats: Later analysis identified several of the most significant clusters that appeared linked to common viral pathogens.

In germline, CDR1 is SGHRS, CDR2 YFSETQ. V was pared by 1 base and J by 8 bases, with 21 bases between. The CDR3 is 16 residues long. As concerns this clone: The antigen remains undetermined.

PCR used 60 Vbeta primers and 13 Jbeta primers. Sequencing used immunoSEQ multiplex PCR; TCRdb keeps in-frame clones, though not all of them. The repertoire holds 110,000 or so clones, 6.5% to 9.5% seen once, with around 6% in the top ten. This chain connects TRBV5-1 to TRBJ1-2; tentative D call: TRBD1 (6 bases). The sequence was obtained from a woman aged 40 to 50 in good health and CMV-seropositive. The sequenced sample was PBMCs. CDR3 amino acids: CASSLKAGANPGGYTF. CDR3 DNA sequence: TGCGCCAGCAGCTTGAAGGCAGGGGCCAACCCGGGCGGCTACACCTTC.